A single sample gave rise to the 24 T cell receptor beta chains below, sequenced in a study of T cell responses to AZD1222 COVID-19 vaccine (dated by TCRdb to the early 2020s). Libraries were made using the immunoSEQ multiplex PCR assay. Held by TCRdb, this immuneACCESS table contains in-frame sequences only and omits some clones. Under half of the omission traces to an unresolved V gene where checked; the cause of the rest is unknown. The sample has about 130,000 clones on record, approximately 91% of them singletons. The ten largest make up 5% to 7% of the sample. The time point label for this specimen denotes: about 28 days (+/-7) after the second vaccine dose. Sequences were derived from peripheral blood, sampled 28 days after the second AZD1222 dose. The receptors derive from an adult who received the AZD1222 COVID-19 vaccine.

V and J are TRBV19 and TRBJ1-2, with 8 bases aligning to TRBD1. Germline V gene data show CDR1 as LNHDA and CDR2 as SQIVND (reference sequence). V was pared by 2 bases and J by 4 bases, with 9 bases of the junction left unmatched. The CDR3 runs to 16 residues. CDR3 sequence reads: CASSIRAGGDFYGYTF. CDR3 DNA sequence: TGTGCCAGTAGTATAAGGGCAGGGGGCGACTTCTATGGCTACACCTTC.

V gene TRBV18 combines with J gene TRBJ1-1, with 7 bases identical to TRBD1. Germline V gene lookup returns CDR1 KGHSH and CDR2 LQKENI. This CDR3 comprises 13 residues. The V and J ends lost 4 bases and 3 bases, in that order; junction bases with no gene match: 2. The CDR3 is CASSRQGDTEAFF. The CDR3 DNA reads as TGTGCCAGCTCACGCCAGGGGGACACTGAAGCTTTCTTT. Drawing the rest from reference TRBV18 and TRBJ1-1, the complete variable domain is NAGVMQNPRHLVRRRGQEARLRCSPMKGHSHVYWYRQLPEEGLKFMVYLQKENIIDESGMPKERFSAEFPKEGPSILRIQQVVRGDSAAYFCASSRQGDTEAFFGQGTRLTVV.

The chain uses TRBV28 and TRBJ2-2; TRBD2 matches at 12 bases. This CDR3 spans 20 amino acids. Trimming at V came to 1 base and at J to 3 bases, leaving 12 bases not matched to a gene. Germline V gives CDR1 MDHEN, CDR2 SYDVKM. CDR3 protein: CASSLLSASGRASHTGELFF. CDR3 sequence (DNA): TGTGCCAGCAGTTTATTAAGTGCTAGCGGGAGGGCCTCGCACACCGGGGAGCTGTTTTTT.

The CDR3 nucleotides read TGTGCCAGCAGCCCGGGACAGGCAAACTCTGGAAACACCATATATTTT. Amino acids: CASSPGQANSGNTIYF. This chain connects TRBV5-4 to TRBJ1-3; TRBD1 aligns across 8 bases. Germline lookup yields CDR1 SGHNT and CDR2 YYREEE (reference sequence). The CDR3 covers 16 residues. Trimming took 4 bases from V and 0 from J; bases not matched to a gene: 6. Drawing the rest from reference TRBV5-4 and TRBJ1-3, the complete variable domain is ETGVTQSPTHLIKTRGQQVTLRCSSQSGHNTVSWYQQALGQGPQFIFQYYREEENGRGNFPPRFSGLQFPNYSSELNVNALELDDSALYLCASSPGQANSGNTIYFGEGSWLTVV.

Written as DNA, the CDR3 is TGTGCCAGCGTTGCGGGAGTTCCGTTCTACGAGCAGTACTTC. Protein: CASVAGVPFYEQYF. The genes are TRBV27 and TRBJ2-7, with 7 bases lining up with TRBD2. The CDR3 totals 14 residues. CDR1 is MNHEY and CDR2 is SMNVEV in the germline V gene (reference sequence). J was trimmed by 3 bases and V by 8 bases; bases with no gene match: 10.

The chain links TRBV5-4 to TRBJ2-5; TRBD1 is a possible D gene (6 bases). The germline gives CDR1 SGHNT, CDR2 YYREEE (reference sequence). Between the trimmed V and J ends, which lost 4 bases and 2 bases, there was a span of 15 bases. The CDR3 is 15 amino acids. CDR3 sequence reads: CASSTAQGRQETQYF. Here the CDR3 DNA reads TGTGCCAGCAGCACAGCGCAGGGGCGTCAAGAGACCCAGTACTTC.

This sequence joins TRBV18 and TRBJ1-4, with D unresolved. Germline CDR1 is KGHSH and CDR2 is LQKENI. Trimming took off 1 base at V and 4 bases at J, with 13 bases between the two ends. The CDR3 is made up of 16 amino acids. CDR3 protein: CASSPQVQTINEKLFF. The DNA for the CDR3 is TGTGCCAGCTCACCACAGGTCCAGACCATTAATGAAAAACTGTTTTTT.

This clone is a singleton in its sample. The chain links TRBV13 to TRBJ1-1; 11 positions match TRBD1. CDR1 PRHDT and CDR2 FYEKMQ come from the germline V gene (reference sequence). The CDR3 has 15 amino acids. V lost 7 bases, J lost 7 bases, and 11 bases stayed unmatched. The CDR3 DNA sequence: TGTGCCAGCATCAACCCGGGACAGGGGGATCTTGAAGCTTTCTTT. Translating gives CASINPGQGDLEAFF.

V gene TRBV5-1 combines with J gene TRBJ2-1, with 11 positions matching TRBD2. Germline CDR1 reads SGHRS; CDR2 reads YFSETQ. The CDR3 consists of 16 residues. Germline trimming cut 3 bases from V and 0 bases from J; bases unmatched to any gene: 2. In DNA form, the CDR3 reads TGCGCCAGCAGCTCTAGCGGGGGGAGCTCCTACAATGAGCAGTTCTTC. Its protein product is CASSSSGGSSYNEQFF.

V gene TRBV18 combines with J gene TRBJ2-5; 10 nucleotides align to TRBD1. CDR1 and CDR2 (germline): KGHSH, LQKENI. Trimming at V came to 0 bases and at J to 5 bases, leaving 6 bases not matched to a gene. There are 16 residues in the CDR3. CDR3 coding DNA: TGTGCCAGCTCACCACCTGCGACAGGGGGCGGGGAGACCCAGTACTTC. It specifies CASSPPATGGGETQYF.

The chain links TRBV4-3 to TRBJ2-7; D is possibly TRBD1 (5 bases). Germline CDR1 reads LGHNA; CDR2 reads YSLEER. Deletions cut 4 bases from V and 2 bases from J, with 18 bases between. This CDR3 contains 16 residues. This CDR3 is CASSPESSGIAYEQYF. In nucleotides, the CDR3 is TGCGCCAGCAGCCCGGAGAGCTCAGGGATCGCCTACGAGCAGTACTTC.

This clone was counted a few times. The chain combines TRBV28 with TRBJ2-2; 12 nucleotides line up with TRBD2. Germline CDR1 is MDHEN and CDR2 is SYDVKM. V was clipped by 5 bases and J by 7 bases; unmatched bases: 11. The CDR3 is 17 residues long. CDR3 residues: CASSGTRLAGGDGELFF. CDR3 in DNA: TGTGCCAGCAGTGGGACTAGGCTAGCGGGAGGGGACGGGGAGCTGTTTTTT.

The CDR3 reads CASSLKGAYGYTF. CDR3 in DNA: TGTGCCAGCAGTTTAAAGGGGGCATATGGCTACACCTTC. V and J are TRBV28 and TRBJ1-2; 7 bases are shared with TRBD1. Germline V lookup: CDR1 MDHEN, CDR2 SYDVKM. V shed 2 bases, J shed 5 bases, and the junction held 2 bases outside the gene matches. The CDR3 totals 13 residues.

The chain has TRBV25-1 and TRBJ1-1; D possibly corresponds to TRBD1 (5 bases). The CDR3 runs 13 residues. Germline values: CDR1 MGHDK, CDR2 SYGVNS. The V end was cut by 4 bases, the J end by 1 base, with 7 bases between. As DNA, the CDR3 is TGTGCCAGCAGTGTGACAGCGAACACTGAAGCTTTCTTT. This codes for CASSVTANTEAFF.

The rearrangement joins TRBV3-1 (or the pseudogene TRBV3-2) to TRBJ1-1; D gene uncertain. The CDR3 extends over 15 amino acids. Germline V gene data show CDR1 as LGHDT and CDR2 as YNNKEL (reference sequence). V shed 1 base and J shed 5 bases, with 14 bases lying between them. The CDR3 loop is CASSQGGGVGTEAFF. The CDR3 DNA is TGTGCCAGCAGCCAAGGAGGCGGGGTCGGGACTGAAGCTTTCTTT.

This chain uses TRBV6-1 with TRBJ1-5, with 7 bases that match TRBD1. Germline CDR1 is MNHNS and CDR2 is SASEGT. Trimming at V came to 4 bases and at J to 5 bases, leaving 14 bases not matched to a gene. The CDR3 covers 17 residues. CDR3 amino acids: CASSVKGQSTADQPQHF. CDR3 DNA: TGTGCCAGCAGTGTGAAGGGACAGAGCACGGCCGATCAGCCCCAGCATTTT.

The chain joins TRBV3-1 (or the pseudogene TRBV3-2) to TRBJ1-4, with D possibly being TRBD1 (6 bases). CDR1 is LGHDT and CDR2 is YNNKEL in the germline V gene (reference sequence). V was clipped by 1 base and J by 6 bases, with 9 bases between them. The CDR3 spans 14 residues. This CDR3 reads CASSQAGGHEKLFF. The CDR3 DNA is TGTGCCAGCAGCCAAGCGGGGGGCCATGAAAAACTGTTTTTT.

In its sample, this clone was seen once. This chain connects TRBV28 to TRBJ2-7, with TRBD2 matching 8 bases. The CDR3 loop spans 14 amino acids. The V gene end was trimmed by 7 bases and the J gene end by 0 bases; junction bases not matched to a gene: 5. In germline, CDR1 is MDHEN, CDR2 SYDVKM. The CDR3 loop is CASIPSGSSYEQYF. The CDR3 coding sequence is TGTGCCAGCATCCCCAGCGGGAGCTCCTACGAGCAGTACTTC.

This rearrangement joins TRBV5-6 to TRBJ2-4; a weak D match, TRBD1 (6 bases). The V gene lost 4 bases and the J gene lost 11 bases, with 19 bases spanning the gap. Germline-derived CDR1 and CDR2 are SGHDT and YYEEEE. There are 14 residues in the CDR3. CDR3 nucleotides: TGTGCCAGCAGCATACCCGGGACAAGTAACGTTCAGTACTTC. Protein sequence: CASSIPGTSNVQYF.

The chain recombines TRBV27 with TRBJ1-1, with no clear D. There are 14 residues in the CDR3. Between the trimmed V and J ends, which lost 3 bases and 0 bases, there was a span of 8 bases. Germline assignment: CDR1 MNHEY and CDR2 SMNVEV (reference sequence). CDR3 sequence reads: CASSFAGMNTEAFF. The CDR3 DNA follows: TGTGCCAGCAGTTTCGCGGGAATGAACACTGAAGCTTTCTTT.

The chain employs TRBV27 and TRBJ1-2; D gene ambiguous. Per the germline V gene, CDR1 is MNHEY and CDR2 is SMNVEV (reference sequence). This CDR3 is built from 13 residues. V lost 5 bases to trimming and J lost 3 bases, with 10 bases between them. The CDR3 here is CASSIQPYYGYTF. The CDR3 coding sequence is TGTGCCAGCAGTATACAACCCTACTATGGCTACACCTTC.

CDR3 nucleotides: TGTGCCAGCAGCTCGGACAGGGTGAACACTGAAGCTTTCTTT. Translated: CASSSDRVNTEAFF. The chain has TRBV6-2 or TRBV6-3 and TRBJ1-1; 8 nucleotides match TRBD1. Germline V gene data show CDR1 as MNHEY and CDR2 as SVGEGT. J lost 0 bases, V lost 6 bases, and 3 bases had no gene match. The CDR3 is made up of 14 amino acids.

The genes are TRBV21-1 and TRBJ2-1; TRBD1 is taken as the D call from the table, unchecked against the DNA. TRBV21-1 counts as a pseudogene. The CDR3 spans 17 residues. The CDR3 nucleotides are TGTGCCAGCAGCAAAGGGAGGACAGGGGTTTACTACAATGAGCAGTTCTTC. As protein: CASSKGRTGVYYNEQFF.

V and J are TRBV7-2 and TRBJ1-2; D gene unclear. V shed 1 base and J shed 6 bases, with 21 bases lying between them. This CDR3 has 17 amino acids. Germline V lookup: CDR1 SGHTA, CDR2 FQGNSA. Here the CDR3 DNA reads TGTGCCAGCAGCTTAGGAGGGATGAATGGGAAGACGGATGGCTACACCTTC. Its protein product is CASSLGGMNGKTDGYTF.